What follows are 14 T cell receptor beta chains derived from one specimen sequenced in a study of T cells in Graves' hyperthyroidism and ophthalmopathy. From RNA transcripts, TCR beta CDR3 regions were amplified. Researchers ran a first-round RT-PCR on the TCR CDR3 using the HTBI primer set. TCRdb reanalysed the multiplex PCR reads using MiXCR and keeps one entry per CDR3 protein. The table lists about 110,000 distinct CDR3 sequences, approximately 16% of them singletons. Sequencing was performed on blood. Receptors originate from a woman aged 45-65 years with Graves' hyperthyroidism.

This clonotype was picked up many times. This sequence joins TRBV7-9 and TRBJ2-1; D is ambiguous. Germline V lookup: CDR1 SEHNR, CDR2 FQNEAQ (reference sequence). The V end lost 1 base, the J end lost 4 bases, and 8 bases lay between the germline ends. The CDR3 consists of 14 residues. CDR3 DNA sequence: TGTGCCAGCAGCTTAGGGAGACTTTACAATGAGCAGTTCTTC. Residues: CASSLGRLYNEQFF.

This clonotype appeared a few times. A much larger clone lies a single base off, so this may be a read error. The V call is TRBV5-1, the J call TRBJ2-1; weak D call: TRBD2 (6 bases). This CDR3 has 15 amino acids. CDR1 is SGHRS, CDR2 YFSETQ, per germline. CDR3 amino acids: CAGSLGTGSYNEQFF. The CDR3, as DNA: TGCGCCGGCAGCTTGGGAACCGGGAGTTACAATGAGCAGTTCTTC.

The sample holds many counts of this clonotype. V gene TRBV19 combines with J gene TRBJ2-3; weak D call: TRBD1 (6 bases). Trimming left V 4 bases short and J 2 bases short, with 19 bases between. There are 17 residues in the CDR3. Germline V lookup: CDR1 LNHDA, CDR2 SQIVND (reference sequence). CDR3 loop: CASSTGWQGPITDTQYF. For the CDR3, the DNA is TGTGCCAGTAGTACCGGGTGGCAGGGGCCTATCACAGATACGCAGTATTTT.

This clonotype has a count of ten or more. The J gene is TRBJ2-1, the V gene TRBV3-1; 9 positions match TRBD2. The CDR3 sequence is 13 residues long. The trim removed 4 bases at V and 8 bases at J, leaving 3 bases unmatched. Germline values: CDR1 LGHDT, CDR2 YNNKEL (reference sequence). CDR3 in DNA: TGTGCCAGCAGCCCGGGACTAGCAGATGAGCAGTTCTTC. Translation gives CASSPGLADEQFF.

This clonotype was seen many times. The chain employs TRBV7-3 and TRBJ2-1; D possibly corresponds to TRBD1 (6 bases). The germline V gene has CDR1 SGHTA and CDR2 FQGTGA. This CDR3 spans 16 amino acids. The V end was cut by 2 bases, the J end by 1 base, with 12 bases between. The chain's CDR3 is CASSLLPGTSYNEQFF. The CDR3 nucleotides read TGTGCCAGCAGCTTACTGCCGGGGACATCCTACAATGAGCAGTTCTTC.

This clonotype occurred many times. The chain uses TRBV29-1 and TRBJ2-5; tentative D call: TRBD2 (6 bases). The CDR3 spans 15 residues. V lost 0 bases and J lost 5, with 16 bases in between. Germline CDR1 SQVTM, CDR2 ANQGSEA. The CDR3: CSVEDKGGGYETQYF. As DNA, the CDR3 is TGCAGCGTTGAAGATAAAGGCGGAGGGTACGAGACCCAGTACTTC. Looking up the rest from reference TRBV29-1 and TRBJ2-5 gives the full variable domain: SAVISQKPSRDICQRGTSLTIQCQVDSQVTMMFWYRQQPGQSLTLIATANQGSEATYESGFVIDKFPISRPNLTFSTLTVSNMSPEDSSIYLCSVEDKGGGYETQYFGPGTRLLVL.

This chain connects TRBV28 to TRBJ1-2; 8 nucleotides line up with TRBD1. Losses at the gene ends were 6 bases for V and 4 bases for J; bases not matched to a gene: 13. Per germline, CDR1 MDHEN and CDR2 SYDVKM. This CDR3 spans 16 amino acids. CDR3 protein: CASSLGGRGRVYGYTF. DNA for the CDR3: TGTGCCAGCAGCCTAGGGGGCAGGGGGCGCGTCTATGGCTACACCTTC.

In this sample, this clonotype turned up a few times. A much larger clone is a single base away; this may be a read error. The chain recombines TRBV11-2 with TRBJ1-1; TRBD1 might be the D (6 bases). This CDR3 spans 15 amino acids. Germline CDR1 and CDR2: SGHAT and FQNNGV. The V end was cut by 4 bases, the J end by 7 bases, with 19 bases between. The CDR3 sequence: CASSSYRAARHEAFF. The CDR3 region has the DNA TGTGCCAGCAGCTCATACAGGGCCGCGCGGCATGAAGCTTTCTTT.

V is TRBV20-1 and J is TRBJ2-1; D uncertain. The V gene lost 0 bases and the J gene lost 9 bases, with 9 bases spanning the gap. CDR1 is DFQATT and CDR2 is SNEGSKA in the germline V gene (reference sequence). The CDR3 is made up of 12 amino acids. In nucleotides, the CDR3 is TGCAGTGCTAGAGATCTCGGAGTTGAGCAGTTCTTC. It translates to CSARDLGVEQFF.

This clonotype was seen repeatedly, ten times or more. The CDR3 sequence: CSVNRGRETQYF. As DNA, the CDR3 is TGCAGCGTTAACAGGGGACGGGAGACCCAGTACTTC. The J gene is TRBJ2-5, the V gene TRBV29-1; TRBD1 matches at 7 bases. The CDR3 extends over 12 amino acids. The V and J ends lost 5 bases and 5 bases, in that order; junction bases with no gene match: 5. Germline V CDR1 and CDR2: SQVTM, ANQGSEA.

This clonotype was counted ten times or more. The chain links TRBV11-2 to TRBJ1-3, with TRBD1 as a possible D gene (6 bases). The V end was cut by 4 bases, the J end by 5 bases, with 12 bases between. CDR3 length equals 14 residues. CDR1 SGHAT and CDR2 FQNNGV come from the germline V gene. Here the CDR3 reads CASSSAQGRNTIYF. The CDR3 DNA reads TGTGCCAGCAGCTCCGCACAGGGTAGAAACACCATATATTTT. Using reference TRBV11-2 and TRBJ1-3 for the parts outside the CDR3, the full variable domain is EAGVAQSPRYKIIEKRQSVAFWCNPISGHATLYWYQQILGQGPKLLIQFQNNGVVDDSQLPKDRFSAERLKGVDSTLKIQPAKLEDSAVYLCASSSAQGRNTIYFGEGSWLTVV.

This clonotype appeared many times. This chain connects TRBV12-3 or TRBV12-4 to TRBJ2-3; 16 nucleotides match TRBD2. CDR3 size: 16 residues. The V segment lost 3 bases and the J segment 6 bases; nucleotides outside the gene matches: 3. For the CDR3, the DNA is TGTGCCAGCAGTTTGGGGGGACTAGCGGGAGGGGATACGCAGTATTTT. It encodes CASSLGGLAGGDTQYF.

This clonotype was detected ten times or more. The chain has TRBV28 and TRBJ1-1; D is uncertain. The germline V gene has CDR1 MDHEN and CDR2 SYDVKM. This CDR3 has 13 residues. With 6 bases removed from V and 0 bases from J, the gap between germline ends came to 8 bases. CDR3 residues: CASSPRLNTEAFF. The CDR3, as DNA: TGTGCCAGCAGCCCGAGGTTGAACACTGAAGCTTTCTTT.

Ten or more counts support this clonotype. The J gene is TRBJ2-1, the V gene TRBV4-2; D gene ambiguous. Germline CDR1 LGHNA, CDR2 YNFKEQ. This CDR3 has 12 residues. V lost 1 base and J 6 bases, leaving 4 bases between the germline ends. CDR3 DNA: TGTGCCAGCAGCCAAGTAGGCAATGAGCAGTTCTTC. Its translation is CASSQVGNEQFF.